This T cell receptor (beta chain) stems from a study of cytomegalovirus exposure and HLA in healthy donors. As for the study in general: Both the 120 or so validation repertoires and the 666 first-cohort repertoires used the same platform, as reported by a later analysis. Study-level findings and limits: Published work reported that the classifier diagnosed cytomegalovirus status with high specificity and sensitivity. Most observed TCR sequences were rare, whereas some public TCRs were detected in many donors.

The V gene lost 2 bases and the J gene lost 4 bases, with 14 bases spanning the gap. This CDR3 has 15 residues. CDR1 and CDR2 from the germline V gene are MGHRA and YSYEKL. This clone was counted a few times. Its antigen is as yet unknown. Repertoires were generated with immunoSEQ multiplex PCR, while TCRdb's copy carries only in-frame clones and drops some. Of 90,000 to 140,000 clones in the sample, about 85% were seen once. The chain recombines TRBV4-1 with TRBJ1-1; D uncertain. This TCR was recovered from a woman under 30 in good health and CMV-seropositive. Sample: PBMCs. CDR3 amino acids: CASSQLTASVTEAFF. Written as DNA, the CDR3 is TGCGCCAGCAGCCAACTAACAGCATCGGTCACTGAAGCTTTCTTT.